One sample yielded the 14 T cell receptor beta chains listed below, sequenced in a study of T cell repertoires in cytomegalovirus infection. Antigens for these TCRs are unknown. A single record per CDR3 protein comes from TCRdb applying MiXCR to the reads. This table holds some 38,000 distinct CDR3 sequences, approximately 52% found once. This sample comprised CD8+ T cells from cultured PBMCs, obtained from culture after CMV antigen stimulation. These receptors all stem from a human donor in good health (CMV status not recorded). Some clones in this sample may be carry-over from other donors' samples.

This CDR3 reads CASSVTMGRQGSSGYTF. DNA of the CDR3: TGTGCCAGCAGTGTGACAATGGGGAGACAGGGATCGTCTGGCTACACCTTC. The chain is built from TRBV6-1 and TRBJ1-2, with 7 bases fitting TRBD1. In germline, CDR1 is MNHNS, CDR2 SASEGT. The CDR3 loop spans 17 amino acids. V gave up 4 bases and J gave up 7 bases; unmatched junction bases: 18.

CDR3 sequence (DNA): TGTGCCAGCAGCCCCGGAGGGTTTACAAACTATGGCTACACCTTC. Translation: CASSPGGFTNYGYTF. The chain carries TRBV7-9 and TRBJ1-2; D is unclear. The V end lost 5 bases, the J end lost 2 bases, and 15 bases lay between the germline ends. Per germline, CDR1 SEHNR and CDR2 FQNEAQ (reference sequence). The CDR3 totals 15 residues.

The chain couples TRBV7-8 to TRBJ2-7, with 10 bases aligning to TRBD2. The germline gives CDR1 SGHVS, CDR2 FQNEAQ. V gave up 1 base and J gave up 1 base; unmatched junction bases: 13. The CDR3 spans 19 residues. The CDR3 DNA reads TGTGCCAGCAGCTTAGAACTAGCGGGATCTACGATCCTTTCCTACGAGCAGTACTTC. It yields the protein CASSLELAGSTILSYEQYF.

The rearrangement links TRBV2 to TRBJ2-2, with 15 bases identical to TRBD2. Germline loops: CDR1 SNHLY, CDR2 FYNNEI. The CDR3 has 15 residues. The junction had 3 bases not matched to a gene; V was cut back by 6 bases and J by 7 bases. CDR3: CASRGLAGGGGELFF. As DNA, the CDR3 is TGTGCCAGCAGGGGACTAGCGGGAGGCGGCGGGGAGCTGTTTTTT.

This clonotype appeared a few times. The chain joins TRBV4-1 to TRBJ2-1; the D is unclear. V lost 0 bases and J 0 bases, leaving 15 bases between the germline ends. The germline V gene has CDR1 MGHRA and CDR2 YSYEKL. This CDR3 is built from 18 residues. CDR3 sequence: CASSQDDPPGASYNEQFF. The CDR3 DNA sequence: TGCGCCAGCAGCCAAGATGATCCCCCAGGAGCCTCCTACAATGAGCAGTTCTTC.

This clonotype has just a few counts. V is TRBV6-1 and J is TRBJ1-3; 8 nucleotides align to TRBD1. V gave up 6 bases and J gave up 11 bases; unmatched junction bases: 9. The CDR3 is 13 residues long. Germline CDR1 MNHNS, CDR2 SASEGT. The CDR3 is CASSRTGLGAIYF. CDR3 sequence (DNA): TGTGCCAGCAGCCGGACAGGGCTCGGGGCCATATATTTT.

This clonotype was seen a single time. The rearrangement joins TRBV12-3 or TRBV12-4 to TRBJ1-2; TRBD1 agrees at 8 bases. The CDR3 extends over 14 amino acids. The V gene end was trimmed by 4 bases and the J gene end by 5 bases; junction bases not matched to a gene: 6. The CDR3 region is CASSSTGESYGYTF. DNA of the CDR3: TGTGCCAGCAGTTCGACAGGGGAATCGTATGGCTACACCTTC.

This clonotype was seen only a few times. The CDR3 nucleotides are TGTGCCAGCAGCTTAGAGATGGGACAGGGACGTGGGACTGAAGCTTTCTTT. This sequence encodes CASSLEMGQGRGTEAFF. V is TRBV11-2 and J is TRBJ1-1; 9 bases are shared with TRBD1. Trimming at V came to 0 bases and at J to 5 bases, leaving 10 bases not matched to a gene. Germline CDR1 reads SGHAT; CDR2 reads FQNNGV. The CDR3 sequence is 17 residues long.

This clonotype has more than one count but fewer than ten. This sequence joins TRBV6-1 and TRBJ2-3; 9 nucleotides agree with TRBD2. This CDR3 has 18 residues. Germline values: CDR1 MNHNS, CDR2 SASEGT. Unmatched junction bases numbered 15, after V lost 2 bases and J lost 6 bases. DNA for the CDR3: TGTGCCAGCAGTGAATGGATACCCCTTAGCGGGGGAGAGGATACGCAGTATTTT. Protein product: CASSEWIPLSGGEDTQYF.

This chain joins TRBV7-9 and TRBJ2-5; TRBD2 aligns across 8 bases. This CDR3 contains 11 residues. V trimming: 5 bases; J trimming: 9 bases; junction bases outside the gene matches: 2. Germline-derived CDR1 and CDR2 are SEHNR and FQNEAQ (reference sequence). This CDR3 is CASSPGGAQYF. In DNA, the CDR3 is TGTGCCAGCAGCCCGGGGGGGGCCCAGTACTTC.

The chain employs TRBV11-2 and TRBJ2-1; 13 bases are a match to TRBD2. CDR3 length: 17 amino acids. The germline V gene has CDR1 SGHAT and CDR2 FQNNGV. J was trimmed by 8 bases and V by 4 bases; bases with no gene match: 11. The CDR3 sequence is CASSYLTPGTSGDEQFF. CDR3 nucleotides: TGTGCCAGCAGCTACCTGACCCCCGGGACTAGCGGGGATGAGCAGTTCTTC.

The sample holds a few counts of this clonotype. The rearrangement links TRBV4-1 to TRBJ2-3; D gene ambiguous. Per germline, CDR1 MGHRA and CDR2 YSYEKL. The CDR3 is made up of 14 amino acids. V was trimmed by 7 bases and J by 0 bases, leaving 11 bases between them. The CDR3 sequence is CASNGPSSTDTQYF. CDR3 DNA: TGCGCCAGCAATGGTCCCTCTAGCACAGATACGCAGTATTTT.

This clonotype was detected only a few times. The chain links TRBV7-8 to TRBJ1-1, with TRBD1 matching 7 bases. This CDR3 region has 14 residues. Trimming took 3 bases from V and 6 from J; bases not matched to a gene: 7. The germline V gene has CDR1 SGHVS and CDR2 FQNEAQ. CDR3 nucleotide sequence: TGTGCCAGCAGCTTTACAGGGGAACTTGCTGAAGCTTTCTTT. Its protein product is CASSFTGELAEAFF. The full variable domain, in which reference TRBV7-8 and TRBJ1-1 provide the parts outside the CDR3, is GAGVSQSPRYKVAKRGQDVALRCDPISGHVSLFWYQQALGQGPEFLTYFQNEAQLDKSGLPSDRFFAERPEGSVSTLKIQRTQQEDSAVYLCASSFTGELAEAFFGQGTRLTVV.

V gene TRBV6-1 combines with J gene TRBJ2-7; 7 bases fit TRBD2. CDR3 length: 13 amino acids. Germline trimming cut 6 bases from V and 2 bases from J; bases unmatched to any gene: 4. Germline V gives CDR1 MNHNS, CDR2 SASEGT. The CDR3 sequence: CASSLADPYEQYF. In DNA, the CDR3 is TGTGCCAGCAGCCTAGCGGATCCCTACGAGCAGTACTTC.